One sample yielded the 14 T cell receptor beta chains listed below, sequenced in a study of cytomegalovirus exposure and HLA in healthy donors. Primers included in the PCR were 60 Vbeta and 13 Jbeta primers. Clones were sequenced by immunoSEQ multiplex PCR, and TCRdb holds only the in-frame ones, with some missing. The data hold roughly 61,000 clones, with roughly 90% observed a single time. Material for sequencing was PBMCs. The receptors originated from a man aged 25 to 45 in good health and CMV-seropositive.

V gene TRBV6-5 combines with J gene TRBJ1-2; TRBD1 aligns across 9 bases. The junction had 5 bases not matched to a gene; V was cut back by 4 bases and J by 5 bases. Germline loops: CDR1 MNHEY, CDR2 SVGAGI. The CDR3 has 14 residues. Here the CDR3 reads CASSLQGAGYGYTF. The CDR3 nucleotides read TGTGCCAGCAGTTTACAGGGGGCAGGATATGGCTACACCTTC.

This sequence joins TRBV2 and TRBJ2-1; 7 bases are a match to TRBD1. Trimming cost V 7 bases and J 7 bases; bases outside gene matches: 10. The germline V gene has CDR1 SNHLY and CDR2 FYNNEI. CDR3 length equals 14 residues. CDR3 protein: CASMKGQNSNEQFF. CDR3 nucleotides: TGTGCCAGCATGAAGGGACAGAATTCGAATGAGCAGTTCTTC. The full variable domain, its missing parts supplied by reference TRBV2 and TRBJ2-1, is EPEVTQTPSHQVTQMGQEVILRCVPISNHLYFYWYRQILGQKVEFLVSFYNNEISEKSEIFDDQFSVERPDGSNFTLKIRSTKLEDSAMYFCASMKGQNSNEQFFGPGTRLTVL.

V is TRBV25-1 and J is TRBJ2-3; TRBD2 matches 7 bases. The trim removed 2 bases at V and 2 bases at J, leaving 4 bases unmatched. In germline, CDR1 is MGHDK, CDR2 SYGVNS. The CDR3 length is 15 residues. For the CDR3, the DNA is TGTGCCAGCAGTGAACCTAGCGGACTCACAGATACGCAGTATTTT. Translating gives CASSEPSGLTDTQYF. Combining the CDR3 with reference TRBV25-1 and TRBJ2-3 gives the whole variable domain EADIYQTPRYLVIGTGKKITLECSQTMGHDKMYWYQQDPGMELHLIHYSYGVNSTEKGDLSSESTVSRIRTEHFPLTLESARPSHTSQYLCASSEPSGLTDTQYFGPGTRLTVL.

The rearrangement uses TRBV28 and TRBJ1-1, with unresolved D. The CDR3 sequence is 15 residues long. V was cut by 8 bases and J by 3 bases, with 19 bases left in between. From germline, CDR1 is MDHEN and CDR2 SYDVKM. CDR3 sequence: CASSPDSEGDTEAFF. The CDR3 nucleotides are TGTGCCAGCTCCCCCGATAGTGAGGGAGACACTGAAGCTTTCTTT.

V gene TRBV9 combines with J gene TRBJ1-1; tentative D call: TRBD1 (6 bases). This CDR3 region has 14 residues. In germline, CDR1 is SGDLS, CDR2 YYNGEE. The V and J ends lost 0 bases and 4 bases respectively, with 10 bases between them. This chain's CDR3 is CASSVATTGTEAFF. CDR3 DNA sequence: TGTGCCAGCAGCGTAGCTACGACAGGCACTGAAGCTTTCTTT.

CDR3 loop: CAWTTYGGVGNTIYF. The DNA of the CDR3 is TGTGCCTGGACTACTTACGGGGGGGTGGGAAACACCATATATTTT. V is TRBV30 and J is TRBJ1-3, with D perhaps matching TRBD1 (5 bases). Germline V gene sequence: CDR1 GTSNPN, CDR2 SVGIG (reference sequence). V lost 4 bases and J lost 4, with 17 bases in between. The CDR3 sequence is 15 residues long.

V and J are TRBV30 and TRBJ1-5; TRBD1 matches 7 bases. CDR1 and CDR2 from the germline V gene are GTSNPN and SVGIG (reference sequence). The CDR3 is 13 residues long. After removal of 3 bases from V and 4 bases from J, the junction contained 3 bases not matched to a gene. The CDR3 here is CAWSEQGNQPQHF. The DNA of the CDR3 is TGTGCCTGGAGCGAACAGGGGAATCAGCCCCAGCATTTT.

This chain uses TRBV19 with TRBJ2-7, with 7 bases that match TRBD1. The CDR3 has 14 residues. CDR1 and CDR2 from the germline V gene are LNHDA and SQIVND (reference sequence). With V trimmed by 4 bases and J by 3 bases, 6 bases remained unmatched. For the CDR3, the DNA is TGTGCCAGTAGTACATGGGACAGCAACTACGAGCAGTACTTC. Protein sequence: CASSTWDSNYEQYF.

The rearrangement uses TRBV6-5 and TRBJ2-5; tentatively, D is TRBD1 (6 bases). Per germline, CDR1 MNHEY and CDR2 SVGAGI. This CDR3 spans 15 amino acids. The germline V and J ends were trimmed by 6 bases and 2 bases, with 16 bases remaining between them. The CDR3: CASSSRGLGQETQYF. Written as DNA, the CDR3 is TGTGCCAGCAGCTCCAGGGGTTTGGGGCAAGAGACCCAGTACTTC.

The CDR3 nucleotides read TGTGCCAGCTCACCCGGGACAGGGAACACAGATACGCAGTATTTT. This translates into CASSPGTGNTDTQYF. V usage is TRBV5-5 and J usage is TRBJ2-3, with TRBD1 matching 9 bases. Per the germline V gene, CDR1 is SGHKS and CDR2 is YYEKEE (reference sequence). Unmatched junction bases numbered 8, after V lost 7 bases and J lost 2 bases. The CDR3 is 15 residues long.

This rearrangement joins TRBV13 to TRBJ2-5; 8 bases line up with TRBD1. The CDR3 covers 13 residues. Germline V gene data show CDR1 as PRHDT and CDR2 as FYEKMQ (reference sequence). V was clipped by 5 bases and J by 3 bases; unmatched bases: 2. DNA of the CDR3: TGTGCCAGCAGCCTGGACAGGGAAGAGACCCAGTACTTC. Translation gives CASSLDREETQYF.

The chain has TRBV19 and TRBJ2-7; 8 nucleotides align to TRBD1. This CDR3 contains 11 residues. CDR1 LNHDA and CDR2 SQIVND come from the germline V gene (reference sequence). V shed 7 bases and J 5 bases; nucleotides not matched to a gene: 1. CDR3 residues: CASNRGDEQYF. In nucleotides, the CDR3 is TGTGCCAGTAACAGGGGGGACGAGCAGTACTTC. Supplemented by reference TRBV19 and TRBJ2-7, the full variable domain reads DGGITQSPKYLFRKEGQNVTLSCEQNLNHDAMYWYRQDPGQGLRLIYYSQIVNDFQKGDIAEGYSVSREKKESFPLTVTSAQKNPTAFYLCASNRGDEQYFGPGTRLTVT.

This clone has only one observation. CDR3 in amino acids: CASSQDSITVATEAFF. In DNA form, the CDR3 reads TGCGCCAGCAGCCAAGACTCGATTACGGTTGCCACTGAAGCTTTCTTT. The genes are TRBV4-1 and TRBJ1-1; D uncertain. CDR3 length: 16 amino acids. V dropped 0 bases and J dropped 4 bases, with 15 bases sitting between them. Germline values: CDR1 MGHRA, CDR2 YSYEKL.

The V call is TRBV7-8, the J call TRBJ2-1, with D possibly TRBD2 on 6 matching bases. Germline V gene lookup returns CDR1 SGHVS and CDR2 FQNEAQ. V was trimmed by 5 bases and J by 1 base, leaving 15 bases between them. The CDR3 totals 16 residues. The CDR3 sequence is CASSLLAGRSYNEQFF. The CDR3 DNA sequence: TGTGCCAGCAGCCTGTTGGCGGGACGATCCTACAATGAGCAGTTCTTC.